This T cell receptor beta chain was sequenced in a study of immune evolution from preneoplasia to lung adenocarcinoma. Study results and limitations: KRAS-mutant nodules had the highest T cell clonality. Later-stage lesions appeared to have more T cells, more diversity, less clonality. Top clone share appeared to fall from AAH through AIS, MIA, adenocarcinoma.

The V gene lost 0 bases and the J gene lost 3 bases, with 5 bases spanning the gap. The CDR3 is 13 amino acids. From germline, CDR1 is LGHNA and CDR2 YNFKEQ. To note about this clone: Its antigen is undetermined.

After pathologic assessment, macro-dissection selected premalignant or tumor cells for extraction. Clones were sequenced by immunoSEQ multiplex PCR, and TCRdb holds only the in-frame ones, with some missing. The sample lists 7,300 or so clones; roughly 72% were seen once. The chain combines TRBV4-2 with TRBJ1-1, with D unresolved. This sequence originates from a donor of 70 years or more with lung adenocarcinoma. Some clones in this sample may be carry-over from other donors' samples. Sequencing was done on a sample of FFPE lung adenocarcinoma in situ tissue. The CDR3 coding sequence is TGTGCCAGCAGCCAAGAACGGTACACTGAAGCTTTCTTT. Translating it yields CASSQERYTEAFF.